The 30 T cell receptor beta chains listed next were all sequenced from one sample in a study of shared clonotypes between healthy human individuals (dated by TCRdb to 2018 to 2020). Receptor libraries were prepared by the immunoSEQ multiplex PCR assay. TCRdb holds this immuneACCESS table with in-frame rearrangements only. Some clones are missing; in checked studies, unresolved V genes explain under half, and the rest has no known cause. The sample profile shows 95,000 to 120,000 clones; approximately 70% of them were found once. Around 24% of the sample comes from the top ten. The sample was memory CD8+ T cells sorted from blood. The sample's cell subset or site label, in plain terms: CD45RO+ cells pooled with CCR7-negative TemRA cells. All receptors come from a woman aged 25 to 39 in good health.

The chain is built from TRBV9 and TRBJ1-1; no reliable D call. The ends were cut back, 0 bases at V and 1 base at J, with 7 bases in the middle. Looked up from germline, CDR1 is SGDLS and CDR2 is YYNGEE. This CDR3 is built from 14 residues. The CDR3 protein is CASSVGAANTEAFF. CDR3 nucleotides: TGTGCCAGCAGCGTAGGTGCGGCGAACACTGAAGCTTTCTTT. The entire variable domain, with the rest obtained from reference TRBV9 and TRBJ1-1, is as follows: DSGVTQTPKHLITATGQRVTLRCSPRSGDLSVYWYQQSLDQGLQFLIQYYNGEERAKGNILERFSAQQFPDLHSELNLSSLELGDSALYFCASSVGAANTEAFFGQGTRLTVV.

The chain uses TRBV11-3 and TRBJ2-1; D is undetermined. This CDR3 spans 14 amino acids. The ends were cut back, 2 bases at V and 6 bases at J, with 11 bases in the middle. In germline, CDR1 is SGHNT, CDR2 YENEEA. Here the CDR3 reads CASSLSAVGNEQFF. CDR3 nucleotides: TGTGCCAGCAGCTTAAGCGCTGTTGGCAATGAGCAGTTCTTC. The whole variable domain, remainder taken from reference TRBV11-3 and TRBJ2-1, is EAGVVQSPRYKIIEKKQPVAFWCNPISGHNTLYWYLQNLGQGPELLIRYENEEAVDDSQLPKDRFSAERLKGVDSTLKIQPAELGDSAVYLCASSLSAVGNEQFFGPGTRLTVL.

At least ten counts were recorded for this clone. The V call is TRBV27, the J call TRBJ2-3; D is uncertain. This CDR3 has 14 residues. The germline V gene encodes CDR1 MNHEY and CDR2 SMNVEV (reference sequence). The germline V and J ends were trimmed by 2 bases and 5 bases, with 11 bases remaining between them. In DNA form, the CDR3 reads TGTGCCAGCAGTTTAAGTCGGTTCCAAGATACGCAGTATTTT. Its translation: CASSLSRFQDTQYF.

The chain joins TRBV28 to TRBJ1-1, with D perhaps matching TRBD1 (5 bases). The V and J ends lost 5 bases and 4 bases respectively, with 20 bases between them. CDR1 is MDHEN and CDR2 is SYDVKM in the germline V gene. The CDR3 loop spans 16 amino acids. The DNA for the CDR3 is TGTGCCAGCAGTCAGGCCGGACATTTAATTGGCACTGAAGCTTTCTTT. This gives the protein CASSQAGHLIGTEAFF.

V usage is TRBV27 and J usage is TRBJ2-1; D not resolved. Trimming left V 1 base short and J 2 bases short, with 6 bases between. This CDR3 is 14 amino acids long. Per the germline V gene, CDR1 is MNHEY and CDR2 is SMNVEV (reference sequence). The CDR3 is CASSLFGTYNEQFF. In nucleotides, the CDR3 is TGTGCCAGCAGTTTATTCGGTACCTACAATGAGCAGTTCTTC.

The table lists this clone with a few counts. The chain carries TRBV7-9 and TRBJ1-3; D ambiguous. Germline V gives CDR1 SEHNR, CDR2 FQNEAQ (reference sequence). The CDR3 totals 15 residues. Trimming left V 5 bases short and J 7 bases short, with 18 bases between. CDR3 sequence: CASSISLSIWNTIYF. CDR3 DNA sequence: TGTGCCAGCAGCATTAGCCTCTCGATTTGGAACACCATATATTTT.

The chain is built from TRBV19 and TRBJ2-1; 10 bases line up with TRBD1. V lost 7 bases to trimming and J lost 5 bases; unmatched junction nucleotides: 20. Germline CDR1 LNHDA, CDR2 SQIVND (reference sequence). CDR3 length equals 19 residues. The CDR3 here is CASKLGFATGQGTNNEQFF. In DNA form, the CDR3 reads TGTGCCAGTAAGCTCGGTTTTGCCACGGGACAGGGGACAAACAATGAGCAGTTCTTC.

The CDR3 reads CASSGSRLAVWDQETQYF. CDR3 DNA sequence: TGTGCCAGCAGTGGATCGAGACTAGCGGTTTGGGACCAAGAGACCCAGTACTTC. The chain uses TRBV25-1 and TRBJ2-5; 9 nucleotides align to TRBD2. The CDR3 is 18 residues long. Germline values: CDR1 MGHDK, CDR2 SYGVNS. V lost 4 bases, J lost 0 bases, and 12 bases stayed unmatched.

Details on this clone: Other DNA variants within this sample encode the same CDR3. This chain links TRBV6-5 with TRBJ2-2, with a possible D match to TRBD2 (5 bases). This CDR3 spans 15 amino acids. Looked up from germline, CDR1 is MNHEY and CDR2 is SVGAGI. V dropped 2 bases and J dropped 5 bases, with 12 bases sitting between them. CDR3 amino acids: CASSYVGRGTGELFF. DNA for the CDR3: TGTGCCAGCAGTTACGTAGGGCGAGGGACCGGGGAGCTGTTTTTT.

This clone was seen only a few times. Different DNA sequences within this sample yield the same CDR3. The rearrangement joins TRBV11-2 to TRBJ1-5; D is possibly TRBD1 (5 bases). V lost 0 bases, J lost 7 bases, and 7 bases lay in between. The CDR3 has 13 amino acids. The V gene's germline CDR1 is SGHAT and CDR2 FQNNGV. In nucleotides, the CDR3 is TGTGCCAGCAGCTTAGATCGGGACCAGCCCCAGCATTTT. As protein: CASSLDRDQPQHF.

This clone appeared a few times. The chain is built from TRBV18 and TRBJ1-1; a possible D gene is TRBD1 (5 bases). V shed 10 bases and J shed 4 bases, with 13 bases lying between them. Germline CDR1 is KGHSH and CDR2 is LQKENI. CDR3 length equals 12 residues. CDR3 coding DNA: TGTGCCACCATGACGGGGGGCACTGAAGCTTTCTTT. Amino acids: CATMTGGTEAFF.

The chain combines TRBV27 with TRBJ2-7; the D gene is possibly TRBD1 (5 bases). CDR1 and CDR2 (germline): MNHEY, SMNVEV (reference sequence). The V end lost 5 bases, the J end lost 5 bases, and 13 bases lay between the germline ends. CDR3 size: 13 residues. The CDR3 here is CASSEGEKDEQYF. CDR3 coding DNA: TGTGCCAGCAGTGAAGGGGAAAAGGACGAGCAGTACTTC.

The chain is built from TRBV5-4 and TRBJ2-7, with 9 bases that match TRBD1. The CDR3 totals 15 residues. Trimming removed 4 bases from V and 1 base from J; junction bases left unmatched: 6. Germline assignment: CDR1 SGHNT and CDR2 YYREEE (reference sequence). The CDR3 protein is CASSRTDRGSYEQYF. The CDR3 nucleotides are TGTGCCAGCAGCCGAACGGACAGGGGATCCTACGAGCAGTACTTC.

The sample holds one count of this clone. The V call is TRBV4-1, the J call TRBJ2-7; possible D gene TRBD2, 6 bases. Germline V gene lookup returns CDR1 MGHRA and CDR2 YSYEKL. This CDR3 has 14 amino acids. V lost 6 bases and J lost 6, with 18 bases in between. This CDR3 is CASSTVAAQSEQYF. In DNA, the CDR3 is TGCGCCAGCAGTACCGTAGCGGCCCAGAGCGAGCAGTACTTC.

This clone was detected only a few times. The J gene is TRBJ2-7, the V gene TRBV9; either TRBD1 or TRBD2 may fit D (5 bases each). Germline values: CDR1 SGDLS, CDR2 YYNGEE. This CDR3 is built from 15 residues. V shed 4 bases and J shed 2 bases, with 16 bases lying between them. CDR3: CASSFGTDVTYEQYF. CDR3 nucleotide sequence: TGTGCCAGCAGCTTTGGGACGGACGTTACCTACGAGCAGTACTTC.

The CDR3 DNA follows: TGTGCCAGCGCGAAGGACGGACTATACGAGCAGTACTTC. Protein product: CASAKDGLYEQYF. This chain links TRBV27 with TRBJ2-7; maybe TRBD2 (6 bases). Between the trimmed V and J ends, which lost 8 bases and 4 bases, there was a span of 15 bases. Germline loops: CDR1 MNHEY, CDR2 SMNVEV (reference sequence). The CDR3 covers 13 residues.

V usage is TRBV6-5 and J usage is TRBJ1-2, with D possibly matching TRBD1 (6 bases). Germline assignment: CDR1 MNHEY and CDR2 SVGAGI. The germline V and J ends were trimmed by 6 bases and 7 bases, with 15 bases remaining between them. The CDR3 length is 13 residues. CDR3 nucleotides: TGTGCCAGCAGGCTACAGGGAAGCGGTGGCTACACCTTC. Protein: CASRLQGSGGYTF.

The table lists this clone with a few counts. The rearrangement uses TRBV27 and TRBJ2-7; the D gene is possibly TRBD2 (6 bases). The CDR3 has 13 amino acids. Germline loops: CDR1 MNHEY, CDR2 SMNVEV (reference sequence). The V and J ends lost 5 bases and 6 bases respectively, with 14 bases between them. Here the CDR3 reads CASSLSRDSEQYF. The CDR3, as DNA: TGTGCCAGCAGTCTGTCTCGGGACTCCGAGCAGTACTTC.

This clone has a handful of counts. The chain combines TRBV6-1 with TRBJ1-5, with D perhaps matching TRBD1 (5 bases). The CDR3 is 15 amino acids. Trimming pared 0 bases from V and 1 base from J, leaving 7 bases between. Germline V gene data show CDR1 as MNHNS and CDR2 as SASEGT. CDR3 region: CASSEAEGSNQPQHF. In DNA form, the CDR3 reads TGTGCCAGCAGTGAAGCAGAGGGGAGCAATCAGCCCCAGCATTTT.

The gene calls are TRBV6-1 and TRBJ2-7; 10 bases are shared with TRBD2. The trim removed 1 base at V and 3 bases at J, leaving 3 bases unmatched. CDR1 and CDR2 from the germline V gene are MNHNS and SASEGT. The CDR3 extends over 15 amino acids. CDR3 nucleotide sequence: TGTGCCAGCAGTGAAGAACTAGCGGGAAGCTACGAGCAGTACTTC. This sequence encodes CASSEELAGSYEQYF.

V and J are TRBV7-9 and TRBJ1-3, with D possibly matching TRBD1 (6 bases). V lost 5 bases to trimming and J lost 1 base, with 18 bases between them. CDR1 SEHNR and CDR2 FQNEAQ come from the germline V gene (reference sequence). The length of the CDR3 is 17 residues. The DNA for the CDR3 is TGTGCCAGCAGCCCGGGGGCCCCCATCCCGTCTGGAAACACCATATATTTT. This sequence encodes CASSPGAPIPSGNTIYF.

J is TRBJ2-7 and V is TRBV28, with D perhaps matching TRBD1 (5 bases). CDR3 length: 14 residues. V was shortened by 7 bases and J by 4 bases, with 17 bases between the two germline ends. Per the germline V gene, CDR1 is MDHEN and CDR2 is SYDVKM. CDR3 region: CASKNQGNRYEQYF. DNA for the CDR3: TGTGCCAGCAAAAACCAGGGAAATAGGTACGAGCAGTACTTC.

V is TRBV5-1 and J is TRBJ1-2; D is undetermined. Germline V gives CDR1 SGHRS, CDR2 YFSETQ. CDR3 length equals 13 residues. Trimming left V 7 bases short and J 4 bases short, with 14 bases between. CDR3 residues: CASGCWSGYGYTF. The CDR3 nucleotides read TGCGCCAGCGGATGTTGGTCCGGCTATGGCTACACCTTC.

This clone has only a few counts. The V gene is TRBV14, the J gene TRBJ2-7; 8 nucleotides align to TRBD2. Germline-derived CDR1 and CDR2 are SGHDN and FVKESK. After removal of 4 bases from V and 2 bases from J, the junction contained 13 bases not matched to a gene. The CDR3 has 17 amino acids. CDR3 DNA: TGTGCCAGCAGCCGGATAACGGGACTAGTAACTCCCTACGAGCAGTACTTC. This translates into CASSRITGLVTPYEQYF.

The sample holds a few counts of this clone. V usage is TRBV19 and J usage is TRBJ1-5; 10 nucleotides match TRBD1. CDR1 LNHDA and CDR2 SQIVND come from the germline V gene (reference sequence). The CDR3 is made up of 16 amino acids. V lost 2 bases to trimming and J lost 4 bases; unmatched junction nucleotides: 5. CDR3 protein: CASSIIGTGANQPQHF. Here the CDR3 DNA reads TGTGCCAGTAGTATAATAGGGACAGGGGCGAATCAGCCCCAGCATTTT.

This clone was detected ten times or more. This sequence joins TRBV25-1 and TRBJ1-5; D might be TRBD1 (6 bases). The CDR3 spans 14 residues. The V end lost 5 bases, the J end lost 2 bases, and 10 bases lay between the germline ends. Germline V lookup: CDR1 MGHDK, CDR2 SYGVNS. CDR3 DNA: TGTGCCAGCAGTACAGGGTCGGGCAATCAGCCCCAGCATTTT. Translation gives CASSTGSGNQPQHF.

The V call is TRBV5-1, the J call TRBJ2-3; no definite D call. V was trimmed by 6 bases and J by 1 base, leaving 15 bases between them. The CDR3 runs 15 residues. Germline CDR1 SGHRS, CDR2 YFSETQ. The CDR3 is CASKGLGKGTDTQYF. The CDR3 DNA follows: TGCGCCAGCAAGGGTCTAGGGAAAGGCACAGATACGCAGTATTTT.

This clone was counted at least ten times. The V and J genes are TRBV7-2 and TRBJ2-3, with 14 bases aligning to TRBD2. CDR3 length: 20 residues. The V gene's germline CDR1 is SGHTA and CDR2 FQGNSA. Trimming at V came to 0 bases and at J to 2 bases, leaving 10 bases not matched to a gene. CDR3 amino acids: CASSLAGLAGEEWDTDTQYF. The CDR3, as DNA: TGTGCCAGCAGCTTAGCGGGACTAGCGGGAGAGGAGTGGGACACAGATACGCAGTATTTT.

This clone was counted only a few times. This chain links TRBV5-1 with TRBJ2-7; D may match TRBD1 or TRBD2 (5 bases each). This CDR3 contains 13 residues. The V gene lost 5 bases and the J gene lost 3 bases, with 12 bases spanning the gap. Germline V CDR1 and CDR2: SGHRS, YFSETQ. In nucleotides, the CDR3 is TGCGCCAGCAGATCGGGGCATCGCTACGAGCAGTACTTC. It translates to CASRSGHRYEQYF.

The chain couples TRBV25-1 to TRBJ2-1, with 9 bases fitting TRBD2. The CDR3 covers 16 residues. Germline assignment: CDR1 MGHDK and CDR2 SYGVNS. The V segment lost 4 bases and the J segment 8 bases; nucleotides outside the gene matches: 12. As DNA, the CDR3 is TGTGCCAGCAGTGTTCATAGCGGGAGCGACAAGGATGAGCAGTTCTTC. Translation gives CASSVHSGSDKDEQFF.